The 27 T cell receptor beta chains below all came from one sample that was sequenced in a study of T cells in localized non-small cell lung cancer. Libraries were prepared by immunoSEQ multiplex PCR; TCRdb keeps only in-frame clonotypes and omits some of them. The data contain thousands of clones, 35% to 45% of them singletons. The starting material was lung tumor tissue, obtained before any cancer treatment. The receptor set was obtained from a male donor at least 60 years old with stage I squamous cell lung carcinoma.

This clone was found a few times. The J gene is TRBJ2-1, the V gene TRBV30; no definite D call. Germline values: CDR1 GTSNPN, CDR2 SVGIG (reference sequence). Trimming shortened V by 6 bases and J by 6 bases, and 9 bases separated the two germline ends. The CDR3 is made up of 11 amino acids. This CDR3 reads CACQYSNEQFF. The CDR3 DNA follows: TGTGCCTGCCAGTATAGCAATGAGCAGTTCTTC.

This CDR3 reads CASSLWGGGTEAFF. For the CDR3, the DNA is TGTGCCAGCAGTTTGTGGGGCGGGGGCACTGAAGCTTTCTTT. The chain links TRBV27 to TRBJ1-1; a weak D match, TRBD1 (5 bases). Germline-derived CDR1 and CDR2 are MNHEY and SMNVEV (reference sequence). V was trimmed by 3 bases and J by 4 bases, leaving 12 bases between them. The CDR3 has 14 amino acids.

By share, this clone ranks as medium-sized (0.01 to 0.1%). V and J are TRBV11-3 and TRBJ2-1, with D perhaps matching TRBD1 (6 bases). The CDR3 length is 15 residues. Germline CDR1 and CDR2: SGHNT and YENEEA. V shed 3 bases and J shed 8 bases, with 17 bases lying between them. The CDR3 sequence: CASSLDLGGSDEQFF. The CDR3 nucleotides are TGTGCCAGCAGCTTGGACCTAGGGGGTTCGGATGAGCAGTTCTTC.

This clone was counted only a few times. The chain links TRBV6-8 to TRBJ2-5; TRBD2 aligns across 9 bases. CDR3 length equals 16 residues. Germline CDR1 is MNHGY and CDR2 is SAAAGT. With V trimmed by 7 bases and J by 1 base, 10 bases remained unmatched. CDR3 loop: CASTQWGGRVQETQYF. In DNA, the CDR3 is TGTGCCAGCACTCAGTGGGGCGGGAGGGTCCAAGAGACCCAGTACTTC.

The rearrangement joins TRBV19 to TRBJ2-2; 9 nucleotides align to TRBD1. The V segment lost 7 bases and the J segment 3 bases; nucleotides outside the gene matches: 3. The length of the CDR3 is 14 residues. CDR1 and CDR2 from the germline V gene are LNHDA and SQIVND (reference sequence). CDR3 in DNA: TGTGCCAGTACTCGGACAGGGGACACCGGGGAGCTGTTTTTT. Its translation: CASTRTGDTGELFF.

This clone is termed medium-sized. The CDR3 region has the DNA TGTGCCAGCAGCTTAGACCCTCCCCCTCGGGATGAGCAGTTCTTC. Its translation: CASSLDPPPRDEQFF. The rearrangement links TRBV11-3 to TRBJ2-1; no clear D. The CDR3 spans 15 residues. Germline V gives CDR1 SGHNT, CDR2 YENEEA. Between the trimmed V and J ends, which lost 0 bases and 8 bases, there was a span of 14 bases.

V and J are TRBV5-1 and TRBJ2-2, with 7 bases lining up with TRBD1. V was clipped by 3 bases and J by 1 base; unmatched bases: 3. The CDR3 is 15 amino acids. Germline assignment: CDR1 SGHRS and CDR2 YFSETQ. CDR3 DNA sequence: TGCGCCAGCAGCTCGACAGGGATGAACACCGGGGAGCTGTTTTTT. This gives the protein CASSSTGMNTGELFF.

This clone turned up a few times. CDR3 protein: CASSLTGGGETQYF. For the CDR3, the DNA is TGTGCCAGCAGCTTAACAGGGGGAGGGGAGACCCAGTACTTC. V and J are TRBV11-3 and TRBJ2-5, with TRBD1 as a possible D gene (8 bases). This CDR3 has 14 amino acids. CDR1 is SGHNT, CDR2 YENEEA, per germline. Trimming stripped 2 bases from V and 5 bases from J, with 12 bases between.

This clone was detected once. The rearrangement uses TRBV18 and TRBJ1-2; 10 positions match TRBD1. With V trimmed by 8 bases and J by 8 bases, 5 bases remained unmatched. The CDR3 runs 12 residues. The germline V gene encodes CDR1 KGHSH and CDR2 LQKENI. The CDR3 protein is CASGTGDRGYTF. The DNA for the CDR3 is TGTGCCAGCGGGACAGGGGACCGAGGCTACACCTTC.

This chain connects TRBV28 to TRBJ2-7; 10 nucleotides align to TRBD2. The CDR3 is made up of 15 amino acids. Germline V lookup: CDR1 MDHEN, CDR2 SYDVKM. V shed 10 bases, J shed 4 bases, and the junction held 13 bases outside the gene matches. CDR3 in DNA: TGTGCCATCTCCAACGGGGGACTAGCGTTGTACGAGCAGTACTTC. Amino acid sequence: CAISNGGLALYEQYF.

This clone was seen a few times. The V and J genes are TRBV6-7 and TRBJ2-6, with a possible D match to TRBD1 (6 bases). TRBV6-7 is an ORF, and what it does is uncertain. The CDR3 is 18 amino acids. Deletions cut 5 bases from V and 2 bases from J, with 19 bases between. The CDR3: CASSEFGQGFAGANVLTF. The CDR3 DNA reads TGTGCCAGCAGTGAATTTGGGCAGGGGTTCGCTGGGGCCAACGTCCTGACTTTC.

The chain carries TRBV19 and TRBJ1-3, with D uncertain. The V gene lost 5 bases and the J gene lost 6 bases, with 17 bases spanning the gap. Germline CDR1 reads LNHDA; CDR2 reads SQIVND (reference sequence). This CDR3 has 15 amino acids. CDR3 coding DNA: TGTGCCAGTAGTCTGGCCCTGTTCGGTGAAAACACCATATATTTT. Translated: CASSLALFGENTIYF.

V is TRBV9 and J is TRBJ2-5; no definite D call. CDR1 and CDR2 (germline): SGDLS, YYNGEE. Trimming removed 1 base at V and 5 bases at J, with 9 bases between. The CDR3 loop spans 13 amino acids. The CDR3: CASSVHPRETQYF. The CDR3 region has the DNA TGTGCCAGCAGCGTACATCCGAGGGAGACCCAGTACTTC.

The chain combines TRBV12-2 with TRBJ2-7. TRBV12-2 is a listed pseudogene. CDR3 length: 15 residues. CDR3 region: CAITLMGVSSYEQYF. The CDR3 bases are TGTGCCATTACTTTGATGGGGGTTAGCTCCTACGAGCAGTACTTC.

The gene calls are TRBV5-1 and TRBJ1-4; TRBD1 is a possible D gene (5 bases). Per the germline V gene, CDR1 is SGHRS and CDR2 is YFSETQ. Between the trimmed V and J ends, which lost 4 bases and 1 base, there was a span of 8 bases. CDR3 length equals 14 residues. In DNA form, the CDR3 reads TGCGCCAGCAGCGGGGGAGGAACTAATGAAAAACTGTTTTTT. As protein: CASSGGGTNEKLFF.

The sample holds a few counts of this clone. V gene TRBV28 combines with J gene TRBJ2-7; the match to TRBD1 covers 8 bases. The germline gives CDR1 MDHEN, CDR2 SYDVKM. With 3 bases clipped from V and 1 base from J, the junction kept 5 bases outside the gene matches. The CDR3 spans 15 residues. CDR3 in amino acids: CASSFVDRGSYEQYF. CDR3 in DNA: TGTGCCAGCAGTTTCGTTGACAGGGGTTCCTACGAGCAGTACTTC.

CDR3 amino acids: CTSPGVHNIQYF. The DNA of the CDR3 is TGCACCAGCCCAGGAGTTCACAACATTCAGTACTTC. This sequence joins TRBV1 and TRBJ2-4. TRBV1 is reported as a pseudogene. This CDR3 contains 12 residues.

V and J are TRBV28 and TRBJ1-1, with a weak D call TRBD1 (5 bases). V was clipped by 3 bases and J by 5 bases, with 7 bases between them. In germline, CDR1 is MDHEN, CDR2 SYDVKM. The CDR3 has 12 residues. The DNA for the CDR3 is TGTGCCAGCAGTTTTTGGGGGACTGAAGCTTTCTTT. Residues: CASSFWGTEAFF. Based on the CDR3 plus reference TRBV28 and TRBJ1-1, the full variable domain is DVKVTQSSRYLVKRTGEKVFLECVQDMDHENMFWYRQDPGLGLRLIYFSYDVKMKEKGDIPEGYSVSREKKERFSLILESASTNQTSMYLCASSFWGTEAFFGQGTRLTVV.

This clone has more than one count but fewer than ten. This chain joins TRBV15 and TRBJ2-5; D may be TRBD1 (5 bases). The CDR3 is 14 residues long. Between the trimmed V and J ends, which lost 0 bases and 5 bases, there was a span of 10 bases. CDR1 and CDR2 (germline): LNHNV, YYDKDF (reference sequence). CDR3 in DNA: TGTGCCACCAGCAGAGATTTGACAGAGGAGACCCAGTACTTC. Translation gives CATSRDLTEETQYF. Based on the CDR3 plus reference TRBV15 and TRBJ2-5, the full variable domain is DAMVIQNPRYQVTQFGKPVTLSCSQTLNHNVMYWYQQKSSQAPKLLFHYYDKDFNNEADTPDNFQSRRPNTSFCFLDIRSPGLGDTAMYLCATSRDLTEETQYFGPGTRLLVL.

This clone ranks as medium-sized. The chain joins TRBV9 to TRBJ2-5, with 12 bases identical to TRBD2. The CDR3 runs 16 residues. The germline CDR1 and CDR2 sequences are SGDLS and YYNGEE. V gave up 3 bases and J gave up 4 bases; unmatched junction bases: 7. CDR3 sequence (DNA): TGTGCCAGCAGCGAGAGGCTAGCGGGAGGGGGAGAGACCCAGTACTTC. Protein: CASSERLAGGGETQYF.

The J gene is TRBJ1-1, the V gene TRBV30, with a possible D match to TRBD1 (5 bases). Trimming shortened V by 0 bases and J by 11 bases, and 13 bases separated the two germline ends. The CDR3 runs to 12 residues. Germline values: CDR1 GTSNPN, CDR2 SVGIG (reference sequence). The CDR3 is CAWSVQRGWAFF. CDR3 coding DNA: TGTGCCTGGAGTGTACAGAGGGGTTGGGCTTTCTTT. The whole variable domain, filled in from reference TRBV30 and TRBJ1-1, reads SQTIHQWPATLVQPVGSPLSLECTVEGTSNPNLYWYRQAAGRGLQLLFYSVGIGQISSEVPQNLSASRPQDRQFILSSKKLLLSDSGFYLCAWSVQRGWAFFGQGTRLTVV.

J is TRBJ2-1 and V is TRBV5-1; 7 bases are shared with TRBD1. Germline V CDR1 and CDR2: SGHRS, YFSETQ. CDR3 length equals 14 residues. V lost 4 bases and J lost 1; bases outside the gene matches: 2. In DNA form, the CDR3 reads TGCGCCAGCAGCCCGGGACAGTCCTACAATGAGCAGTTCTTC. Translating gives CASSPGQSYNEQFF.

This clone has only a few counts. The junction departs from the called germline gene at one end, perhaps through a read error. The CDR3 protein is CVSSLILSGANVLTF. CDR3 coding DNA: TGTGTCAGCAGCTTAATCCTCTCTGGGGCCAACGTCCTGACTTTC. The V call is TRBV11-3, the J call TRBJ2-6; no clear D. The CDR3 contains 15 residues. Germline assignment: CDR1 SGHNT and CDR2 YENEEA.

This clone was seen only a few times. The chain is built from TRBV28 and TRBJ1-1, with D possibly being TRBD1 (6 bases). Germline V gene lookup returns CDR1 MDHEN and CDR2 SYDVKM. CDR3 length: 15 amino acids. The germline V and J ends were trimmed by 5 bases and 1 base, with 14 bases remaining between them. CDR3 nucleotide sequence: TGTGCCAGCAGTCGTGGGGACACCCAGAACACTGAAGCTTTCTTT. Translation: CASSRGDTQNTEAFF.

This sequence joins TRBV19 and TRBJ2-1; 14 nucleotides align to TRBD2. The germline V gene has CDR1 LNHDA and CDR2 SQIVND (reference sequence). The CDR3 is made up of 16 amino acids. With V trimmed by 3 bases and J by 7 bases, 5 bases remained unmatched. CDR3 sequence: CASSIGGTSGSNEQFF. DNA of the CDR3: TGTGCCAGTAGTATTGGAGGGACTAGCGGGAGTAATGAGCAGTTCTTC.

The genes are TRBV19 and TRBJ1-1; tentatively, D is TRBD1 (5 bases). Trimming shortened V by 5 bases and J by 0 bases, and 10 bases separated the two germline ends. The CDR3 contains 14 residues. Germline CDR1 LNHDA, CDR2 SQIVND (reference sequence). This chain's CDR3 is CASSAGTVNTEAFF. The DNA of the CDR3 is TGTGCCAGTAGTGCCGGGACGGTGAACACTGAAGCTTTCTTT.

CDR3 bases: TGTGCCTGGAGGGGATTCTACACCGGGGAGCTGTTTTTT. Protein: CAWRGFYTGELFF. The V gene is TRBV30, the J gene TRBJ2-2, with unresolved D. The CDR3 has 13 residues. Germline V CDR1 and CDR2: GTSNPN, SVGIG (reference sequence). V lost 3 bases to trimming and J lost 3 bases, with 8 bases between them.